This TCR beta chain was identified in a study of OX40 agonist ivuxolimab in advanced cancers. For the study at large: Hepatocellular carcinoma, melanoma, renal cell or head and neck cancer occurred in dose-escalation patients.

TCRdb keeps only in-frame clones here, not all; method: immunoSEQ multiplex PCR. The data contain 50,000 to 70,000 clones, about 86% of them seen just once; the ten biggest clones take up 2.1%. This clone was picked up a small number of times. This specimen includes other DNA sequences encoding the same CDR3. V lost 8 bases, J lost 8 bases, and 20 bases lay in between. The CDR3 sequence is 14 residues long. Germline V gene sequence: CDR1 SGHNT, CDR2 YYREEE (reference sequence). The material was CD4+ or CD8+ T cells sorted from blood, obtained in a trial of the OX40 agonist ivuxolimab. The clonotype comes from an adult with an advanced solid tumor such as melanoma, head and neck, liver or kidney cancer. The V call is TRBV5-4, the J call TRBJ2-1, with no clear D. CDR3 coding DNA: TGTGCCAGTAAGGTCGGCGAACGTATACATGAGCAGTTCTTC. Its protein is CASKVGERIHEQFF.